This record concerns one T cell receptor beta chain sequence. Libraries were prepared by immunoSEQ multiplex PCR; TCRdb keeps only in-frame clonotypes and omits some of them. Here the sample spans about 110,000 clones, about 92% being singletons. The sample is drawn from a study of T cell responses to AZD1222 COVID-19 vaccine. Between the trimmed V and J ends, which lost 0 bases and 7 bases, there was a span of 18 bases. Germline V lookup: CDR1 LGHNT, CDR2 FRNRAP. The CDR3 consists of 16 residues. The sequenced sample was peripheral blood, obtained on day 0 of AZD1222 vaccination. This receptor was obtained from an adult in good health. The chain couples TRBV12-5 to TRBJ1-2; the D gene is possibly TRBD1 (6 bases). CDR3 in amino acids: CASGLVPDQGRGGYTF. The DNA of the CDR3 is TGTGCTAGTGGTTTGGTACCCGATCAGGGGCGGGGTGGCTACACCTTC.